The 32 T cell receptor beta chains presented below share a single source sample, sequenced in a study of cytomegalovirus exposure and HLA in healthy donors. The PCR employed 60 Vbeta primers together with 13 Jbeta primers. Repertoires were generated with immunoSEQ multiplex PCR, while TCRdb's copy carries only in-frame clones and drops some. The repertoire holds about 110,000 clones, with roughly 80% as singletons. Material: PBMCs. The receptors come from a man aged 30-40 years in good health and CMV-seropositive.

The chain combines TRBV7-9 with TRBJ1-2; 7 nucleotides match TRBD1. The CDR3 contains 15 residues. The germline gives CDR1 SEHNR, CDR2 FQNEAQ (reference sequence). The J segment lost 4 bases and the V segment lost 6 bases, leaving 11 bases of the junction unmatched. CDR3 sequence (DNA): TGTGCCAGCAGTTCCCCCGGGAAGGGGGCCTATGGCTACACCTTC. Its translation: CASSSPGKGAYGYTF.

This clone was detected only once. The chain combines TRBV2 with TRBJ1-2, with a tentative D call TRBD1 (5 bases). Trimming removed 5 bases at V and 3 bases at J, with 7 bases between. The CDR3 sequence is 12 residues long. The V gene's germline CDR1 is SNHLY and CDR2 FYNNEI. CDR3 loop: CASSQGYYGYTF. The DNA for the CDR3 is TGTGCCAGCAGTCAGGGTTACTATGGCTACACCTTC. Full variable domain (rest looked up from reference TRBV2 and TRBJ1-2): EPEVTQTPSHQVTQMGQEVILRCVPISNHLYFYWYRQILGQKVEFLVSFYNNEISEKSEIFDDQFSVERPDGSNFTLKIRSTKLEDSAMYFCASSQGYYGYTFGSGTRLTVV.

The chain employs TRBV29-1 and TRBJ1-2, with D possibly matching TRBD1 (5 bases). V lost 1 base and J lost 3, with 6 bases in between. CDR3 length: 12 amino acids. The V gene's germline CDR1 is SQVTM and CDR2 ANQGSEA. Written as DNA, the CDR3 is TGCAGCGTTGAAGGGGGGGACTATGGCTACACCTTC. Translation: CSVEGGDYGYTF. The complete variable domain, with remaining parts taken from reference TRBV29-1 and TRBJ1-2, reads SAVISQKPSRDICQRGTSLTIQCQVDSQVTMMFWYRQQPGQSLTLIATANQGSEATYESGFVIDKFPISRPNLTFSTLTVSNMSPEDSSIYLCSVEGGDYGYTFGSGTRLTVV.

The chain combines TRBV6-5 with TRBJ1-2, with a tentative D call TRBD1 (6 bases). Deletions cut 0 bases from V and 8 bases from J, with 19 bases between. Germline assignment: CDR1 MNHEY and CDR2 SVGAGI. This CDR3 region has 16 residues. The DNA of the CDR3 is TGTGCCAGCAGTTACTCGACGGGGGGCTCGTTGTTAGGCTACACCTTC. Protein: CASSYSTGGSLLGYTF.

About this clone itself: This sample includes further DNA sequences coding for the same CDR3. V is TRBV28 and J is TRBJ1-5, with TRBD1 as a possible D gene (6 bases). Germline V gene sequence: CDR1 MDHEN, CDR2 SYDVKM. CDR3 size: 15 residues. V lost 5 bases and J lost 4, with 15 bases in between. The CDR3 nucleotides read TGTGCCAGCAGTACAGGGCGAAAACCTAATCAGCCCCAGCATTTT. This sequence encodes CASSTGRKPNQPQHF. Full variable domain (rest looked up from reference TRBV28 and TRBJ1-5): DVKVTQSSRYLVKRTGEKVFLECVQDMDHENMFWYRQDPGLGLRLIYFSYDVKMKEKGDIPEGYSVSREKKERFSLILESASTNQTSMYLCASSTGRKPNQPQHFGDGTRLSIL.

This rearrangement joins TRBV5-6 to TRBJ1-1; D gene unclear. The CDR3 runs to 16 residues. The V end lost 1 base, the J end lost 0 bases, and 13 bases lay between the germline ends. The V gene's germline CDR1 is SGHDT and CDR2 YYEEEE. This chain's CDR3 is CASSLYGELMNTEAFF. CDR3 DNA: TGTGCCAGCAGCTTGTACGGAGAGCTTATGAACACTGAAGCTTTCTTT.

The V and J genes are TRBV5-1 and TRBJ1-1, with TRBD1 matching over 8 bases. The V and J ends lost 5 bases and 2 bases, in that order; junction bases with no gene match: 5. The CDR3 has 14 amino acids. The germline gives CDR1 SGHRS, CDR2 YFSETQ. The CDR3 protein is CASSPDRANTEAFF. The CDR3 coding sequence is TGCGCCAGCAGTCCGGACAGGGCCAACACTGAAGCTTTCTTT.

This chain links TRBV6-5 with TRBJ2-1, with 9 bases that match TRBD2. The germline V gene has CDR1 MNHEY and CDR2 SVGAGI. The CDR3 covers 14 residues. The CDR3 here is CAAGGHSSPHEQFF. CDR3 coding DNA: TGTGCGGCGGGGGGGCACTCTTCTCCCCATGAGCAGTTCTTC.

The chain employs TRBV5-4 and TRBJ2-7, with D possibly TRBD1 on 6 matching bases. Trimming stripped 4 bases from V and 0 bases from J, with 8 bases between. CDR3 length: 13 residues. Germline V gene data show CDR1 as SGHNT and CDR2 as YYREEE (reference sequence). CDR3 protein: CASSPDSSYEQYF. CDR3 nucleotides: TGTGCCAGCAGCCCGGACAGCTCCTACGAGCAGTACTTC.

This clone was detected once. The V call is TRBV2, the J call TRBJ1-3; maybe TRBD1 (6 bases). The CDR3 is 14 residues long. CDR1 is SNHLY and CDR2 is FYNNEI in the germline V gene. Trimming took 4 bases from V and 3 from J, leaving 10 bases between them. The CDR3 bases are TGTGCCAGCAGTGGAAACAGGGTTGGAAACACCATATATTTT. It is translated as CASSGNRVGNTIYF.

The rearrangement links TRBV5-1 to TRBJ2-3; a weak D match, TRBD2 (6 bases). Germline V gene lookup returns CDR1 SGHRS and CDR2 YFSETQ. V was cut by 4 bases and J by 2 bases, with 14 bases left in between. The CDR3 is 15 amino acids. CDR3 bases: TGCGCCAGCAGCCCCTTCGGGGGAGACACAGATACGCAGTATTTT. Its translation: CASSPFGGDTDTQYF.

This clone appeared a few times. This chain connects TRBV6-4 to TRBJ2-1, with 11 bases identical to TRBD2. J lost 6 bases, V lost 6 bases, and 4 bases had no gene match. There are 14 residues in the CDR3. Germline V gives CDR1 MRHNA, CDR2 SNTAGT. The CDR3 DNA follows: TGTGCCAGCAGCGTAGCGGGGGGGACCAATGAGCAGTTCTTC. Its protein is CASSVAGGTNEQFF.

The chain combines TRBV2 with TRBJ1-1; the D is unclear. The CDR3 has 12 residues. The germline V gene has CDR1 SNHLY and CDR2 FYNNEI. V shed 8 bases and J shed 6 bases, with 13 bases lying between them. Here the CDR3 DNA reads TGTGCCAGCGTCCCTTCGGTCGCTGAAGCTTTCTTT. It translates to CASVPSVAEAFF.

The chain couples TRBV6-5 to TRBJ1-1; the D is unclear. The CDR3 sequence is 14 residues long. V shed 0 bases and J shed 4 bases, with 9 bases lying between them. CDR1 MNHEY and CDR2 SVGAGI come from the germline V gene. This chain's CDR3 is CASSYSSGVTEAFF. DNA of the CDR3: TGTGCCAGCAGTTACTCGAGCGGGGTCACTGAAGCTTTCTTT.

Regarding this clone: Other DNA sequences of this sample code for an identical CDR3. V is TRBV5-1 and J is TRBJ2-5; no definite D call. Trimming took off 0 bases at V and 5 bases at J, with 8 bases between the two ends. This CDR3 spans 13 amino acids. In germline, CDR1 is SGHRS, CDR2 YFSETQ. In nucleotides, the CDR3 is TGCGCCAGCAGCTTGGCAGGTGGGGAGACCCAGTACTTC. Its translation: CASSLAGGETQYF. The full variable domain, in which reference TRBV5-1 and TRBJ2-5 provide the parts outside the CDR3, is KAGVTQTPRYLIKTRGQQVTLSCSPISGHRSVSWYQQTPGQGLQFLFEYFSETQRNKGNFPGRFSGRQFSNSRSEMNVSTLELGDSALYLCASSLAGGETQYFGPGTRLLVL.

This chain connects TRBV5-1 to TRBJ1-1, with TRBD1 matching over 8 bases. CDR3 length: 18 amino acids. Germline CDR1 SGHRS, CDR2 YFSETQ. Germline trimming cut 1 base from V and 5 bases from J; bases unmatched to any gene: 16. The CDR3 sequence: CASSLYAGQGLVGTEAFF. CDR3 bases: TGCGCCAGCAGCTTGTATGCTGGACAGGGTCTTGTGGGGACTGAAGCTTTCTTT. The variable domain in full, completed from reference TRBV5-1 and TRBJ1-1, reads KAGVTQTPRYLIKTRGQQVTLSCSPISGHRSVSWYQQTPGQGLQFLFEYFSETQRNKGNFPGRFSGRQFSNSRSEMNVSTLELGDSALYLCASSLYAGQGLVGTEAFFGQGTRLTVV.

The rearrangement joins TRBV5-6 to TRBJ1-3; D is possibly TRBD1 (6 bases). V lost 0 bases to trimming and J lost 4 bases, with 11 bases between them. The CDR3 totals 15 residues. The V gene's germline CDR1 is SGHDT and CDR2 YYEEEE. The DNA of the CDR3 is TGTGCCAGCAGCTTGGCAGGGGTAGAAGGAAACACCATATATTTT. Translation gives CASSLAGVEGNTIYF. Filled out from reference TRBV5-6 and TRBJ1-3, the complete variable domain reads DAGVTQSPTHLIKTRGQQVTLRCSPKSGHDTVSWYQQALGQGPQFIFQYYEEEERQRGNFPDRFSGHQFPNYSSELNVNALLLGDSALYLCASSLAGVEGNTIYFGEGSWLTVV.

This clone appeared a few times. The J gene is TRBJ1-4, the V gene TRBV5-6; 9 nucleotides line up with TRBD1. Looked up from germline, CDR1 is SGHDT and CDR2 is YYEEEE. The CDR3 is 12 amino acids. V lost 4 bases, J lost 16 bases, and 8 bases stayed unmatched. The CDR3 DNA reads as TGTGCCAGCAGCCTGGACAGGGGCAGGACGTTTTTT. It is translated as CASSLDRGRTFF.

This clone was seen more than once but under ten times. The rearrangement joins TRBV9 to TRBJ1-1; D might be TRBD1 (6 bases). The V end was cut by 2 bases, the J end by 8 bases, with 10 bases between. Germline CDR1 reads SGDLS; CDR2 reads YYNGEE. The CDR3 runs 12 residues. The CDR3: CASSVQDSEAFF. Here the CDR3 DNA reads TGTGCCAGCAGCGTCCAGGACAGCGAAGCTTTCTTT.

This sequence joins TRBV5-1 and TRBJ2-2; TRBD1 is a possible D gene (5 bases). V gave up 2 bases and J gave up 6 bases, with 14 bases separating them. CDR3 size: 15 residues. Germline V lookup: CDR1 SGHRS, CDR2 YFSETQ. This CDR3 is CASSFTATVAGELFF. For the CDR3, the DNA is TGCGCCAGCAGCTTCACCGCGACAGTCGCCGGGGAGCTGTTTTTT.

The chain employs TRBV5-1 and TRBJ1-1; D call uncertain. Germline lookup yields CDR1 SGHRS and CDR2 YFSETQ. This CDR3 is 14 amino acids long. V was clipped by 1 base and J by 1 base, with 8 bases between them. CDR3: CASSLQVENTEAFF. The DNA of the CDR3 is TGCGCCAGCAGCTTGCAGGTTGAGAACACTGAAGCTTTCTTT.

This clone turned up a few times. Other DNA sequences within the sample encode an identical CDR3. The gene calls are TRBV30 and TRBJ1-5; D perhaps matches TRBD1 (5 bases). The V end lost 0 bases, the J end lost 2 bases, and 5 bases lay between the germline ends. Per the germline V gene, CDR1 is GTSNPN and CDR2 is SVGIG (reference sequence). There are 13 residues in the CDR3. CDR3 sequence reads: CAWSVQGNQPQHF. The DNA for the CDR3 is TGTGCCTGGAGTGTACAGGGCAATCAGCCCCAGCATTTT.

The chain combines TRBV4-3 with TRBJ1-2, with D possibly matching TRBD1 (6 bases). Trimming left V 0 bases short and J 4 bases short, with 15 bases between. The CDR3 sequence is 16 residues long. Per germline, CDR1 LGHNA and CDR2 YSLEER. The CDR3 protein is CASSQDSAGELYGYTF. The DNA of the CDR3 is TGCGCCAGCAGCCAAGATTCAGCAGGGGAACTCTATGGCTACACCTTC.

The J gene is TRBJ1-5, the V gene TRBV7-2; TRBD1 aligns across 7 bases. Germline V CDR1 and CDR2: SGHTA, FQGNSA. Trimming at V came to 5 bases and at J to 4 bases, leaving 5 bases not matched to a gene. The CDR3 totals 14 residues. The CDR3 sequence: CASSVYRGNQPQHF. The CDR3 nucleotides read TGTGCCAGCAGCGTTTACAGGGGAAATCAGCCCCAGCATTTT.

V is TRBV6-1 and J is TRBJ1-2; unclear D gene. This CDR3 contains 14 residues. The germline V gene has CDR1 MNHNS and CDR2 SASEGT. With 8 bases removed from V and 8 bases from J, the gap between germline ends came to 21 bases. In DNA, the CDR3 is TGTGCCAGCGAGGTCGTTGCCGTCCCCTCGGGCTACACCTTC. Translating it yields CASEVVAVPSGYTF.

CDR3 DNA: TGTGCCAGCAGCGTAGCTCCCCTTGGGAGCGCACGCACAGATACGCAGTATTTT. It codes for CASSVAPLGSARTDTQYF. The V gene is TRBV9, the J gene TRBJ2-3, with D possibly being TRBD2 (5 bases). The CDR3 has 18 residues. The V and J ends lost 0 bases and 1 base respectively, with 18 bases between them. Germline CDR1 SGDLS, CDR2 YYNGEE.

The J gene is TRBJ1-6, the V gene TRBV18; 8 nucleotides match TRBD1. Germline V gene data show CDR1 as KGHSH and CDR2 as LQKENI. The CDR3 covers 14 residues. V shed 1 base and J 7 bases; nucleotides not matched to a gene: 0. CDR3 protein: CASSPRTGNSPLHF. Written as DNA, the CDR3 is TGTGCCAGCTCACCACGGACAGGGAATTCACCCCTCCACTTT. Full variable domain (rest looked up from reference TRBV18 and TRBJ1-6): NAGVMQNPRHLVRRRGQEARLRCSPMKGHSHVYWYRQLPEEGLKFMVYLQKENIIDESGMPKERFSAEFPKEGPSILRIQQVVRGDSAAYFCASSPRTGNSPLHFGNGTRLTVT.

V usage is TRBV4-1 and J usage is TRBJ2-1, with TRBD2 matching over 13 bases. The CDR3 consists of 20 residues. The ends lost 3 bases at V and 0 bases at J; junction bases unmatched: 11. Germline V CDR1 and CDR2: MGHRA, YSYEKL. CDR3: CASSQPTSGGPLYSYNEQFF. The CDR3 region has the DNA TGCGCCAGCAGCCAGCCGACTAGCGGGGGGCCTTTGTACTCCTACAATGAGCAGTTCTTC.

This clone appeared a single time. The V call is TRBV7-2, the J call TRBJ1-1; 7 positions match TRBD1. CDR3 length: 13 residues. The germline V gene has CDR1 SGHTA and CDR2 FQGNSA. The trim removed 5 bases at V and 3 bases at J, leaving 3 bases unmatched. The chain's CDR3 is CASSSRGDTEAFF. CDR3 DNA: TGTGCCAGCAGCAGCAGGGGGGACACTGAAGCTTTCTTT.

The V call is TRBV7-9, the J call TRBJ2-3; 15 bases align to TRBD2. Trimming removed 6 bases from V and 8 bases from J; junction bases left unmatched: 9. Germline V gene data show CDR1 as SEHNR and CDR2 as FQNEAQ (reference sequence). The CDR3 totals 16 residues. CDR3 coding DNA: TGTGCCAGCAGACCACGGACTAGCGGGGGGGCCGGTACGCAGTATTTT. Translated, it gives CASRPRTSGGAGTQYF.

The sample holds a few counts of this clone. The CDR3, as DNA: TGTGCCATCAGTGAGTCGACTAGACGGGTGAACACAGATACGCAGTATTTT. Residues: CAISESTRRVNTDTQYF. The chain uses TRBV10-3 and TRBJ2-3; D may be TRBD2 (6 bases). The CDR3 has 17 amino acids. V dropped 0 bases and J dropped 2 bases, with 15 bases sitting between them. CDR1 ENHRY and CDR2 SYGVKD come from the germline V gene.

The chain carries TRBV19 and TRBJ2-7, with 7 bases matching TRBD1. This CDR3 is built from 16 residues. Trimming at V came to 5 bases and at J to 0 bases, leaving 10 bases not matched to a gene. Germline V gives CDR1 LNHDA, CDR2 SQIVND (reference sequence). In DNA, the CDR3 is TGTGCCAGTAGTCCCACTTCCGGGACAGTCTCCTACGAGCAGTACTTC. Its protein is CASSPTSGTVSYEQYF.